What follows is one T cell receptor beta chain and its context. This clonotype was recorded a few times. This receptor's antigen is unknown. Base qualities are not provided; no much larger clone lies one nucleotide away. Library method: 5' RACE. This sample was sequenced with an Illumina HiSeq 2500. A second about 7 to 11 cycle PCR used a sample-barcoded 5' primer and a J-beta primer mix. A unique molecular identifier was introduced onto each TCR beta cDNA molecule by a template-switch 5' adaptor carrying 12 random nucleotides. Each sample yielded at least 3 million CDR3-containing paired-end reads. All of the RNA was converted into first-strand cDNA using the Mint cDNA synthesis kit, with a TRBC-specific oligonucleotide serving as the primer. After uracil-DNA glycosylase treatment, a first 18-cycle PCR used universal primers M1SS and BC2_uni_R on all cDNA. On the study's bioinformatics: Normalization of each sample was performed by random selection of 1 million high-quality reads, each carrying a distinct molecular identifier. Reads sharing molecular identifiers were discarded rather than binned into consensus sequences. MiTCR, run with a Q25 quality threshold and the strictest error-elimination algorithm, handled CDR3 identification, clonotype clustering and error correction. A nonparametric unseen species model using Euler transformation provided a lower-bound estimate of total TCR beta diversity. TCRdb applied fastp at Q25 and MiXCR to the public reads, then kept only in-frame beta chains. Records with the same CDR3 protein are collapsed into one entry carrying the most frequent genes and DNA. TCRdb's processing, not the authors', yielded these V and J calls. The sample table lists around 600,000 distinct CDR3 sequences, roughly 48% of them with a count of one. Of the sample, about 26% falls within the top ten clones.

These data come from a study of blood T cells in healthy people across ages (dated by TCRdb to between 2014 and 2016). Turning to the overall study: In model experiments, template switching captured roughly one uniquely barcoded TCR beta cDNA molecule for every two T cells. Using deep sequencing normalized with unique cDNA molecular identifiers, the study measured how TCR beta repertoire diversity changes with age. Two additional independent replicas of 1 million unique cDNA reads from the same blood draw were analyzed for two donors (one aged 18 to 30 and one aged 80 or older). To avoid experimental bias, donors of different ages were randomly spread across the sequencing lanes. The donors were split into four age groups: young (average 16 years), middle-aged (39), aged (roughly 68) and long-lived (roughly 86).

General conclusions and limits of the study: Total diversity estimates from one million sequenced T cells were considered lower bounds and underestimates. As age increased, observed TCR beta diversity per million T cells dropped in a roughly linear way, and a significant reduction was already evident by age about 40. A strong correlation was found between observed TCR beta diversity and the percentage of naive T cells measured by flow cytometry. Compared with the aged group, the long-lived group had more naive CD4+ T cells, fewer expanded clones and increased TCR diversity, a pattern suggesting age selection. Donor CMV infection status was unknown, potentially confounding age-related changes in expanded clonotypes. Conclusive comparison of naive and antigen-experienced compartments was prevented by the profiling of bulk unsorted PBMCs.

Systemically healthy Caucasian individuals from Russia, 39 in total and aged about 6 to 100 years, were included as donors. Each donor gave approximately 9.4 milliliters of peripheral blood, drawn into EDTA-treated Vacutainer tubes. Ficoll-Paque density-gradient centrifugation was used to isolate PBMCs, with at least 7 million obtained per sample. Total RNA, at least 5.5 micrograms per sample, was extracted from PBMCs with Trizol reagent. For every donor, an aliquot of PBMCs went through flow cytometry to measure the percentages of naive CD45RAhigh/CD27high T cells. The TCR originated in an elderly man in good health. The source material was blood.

The DNA is TGTGCCAGCAGCCGTGGGGTAGCGGGAGGGCCTTTAAATGAGCAGTTCTTC. It translates to CASSRGVAGGPLNEQFF. The sequence joins TRBV12-3 or TRBV12-4 to TRBJ2-1, with 11 central nucleotides matching TRBD2. Trimming accounts for 6 bases at V and 7 bases at J, while the number of junction bases matched to no gene is 14. The CDR3 contains 17 residues, cysteine and phenylalanine counted. Left in the record is the CDR3 DNA by itself, 51 bases read in frame from the first base.